This TCR beta chain was recorded in a study of T cell responses to AZD1222 COVID-19 vaccine. Study-level points and caveats: A rise in Spike-specific TCR breadth and depth followed two AZD1222 doses. At baseline, just five to seven AZD1222 recipients tested seropositive.

Sequencing used immunoSEQ multiplex PCR; TCRdb keeps in-frame clones, though not all of them. The sample carries almost 95,000 clones, 85% recorded once. As regards this clone: The antigen is not known.

V lost 0 bases, J lost 9 bases, and 24 bases lay in between. The germline V gene encodes CDR1 LGHNA and CDR2 YNFKEQ. The CDR3 has 18 residues. Whether given at about 4 or about 12 weeks, second doses were pooled. The specimen was peripheral blood, collected 28 days after the second AZD1222 dose. The chain couples TRBV4-2 to TRBJ2-1; D is perhaps TRBD2 (6 bases). The receptor comes from an adult who received the AZD1222 COVID-19 vaccine. This chain's CDR3 is CASSQDHIGSMEGPEQFF. The DNA of the CDR3 is TGTGCCAGCAGCCAAGATCATATCGGGTCCATGGAGGGCCCTGAGCAGTTCTTC.